This T cell receptor beta chain stems from a study of metastatic and nonmetastatic thyroid tumors. About the research overall: Comparison of repertoires was carried out across blood and tumor or nodule tissue from malignant and benign thyroid patients.

This clone was counted at least ten times. Germline V gives CDR1 MNHNS, CDR2 SASEGT. This CDR3 is 15 amino acids long. Trimming stripped 6 bases from V and 0 bases from J, with 12 bases between. No treatment of any kind had been given to any patient before thyroid surgery. As originally analysed: To classify distant metastasis in papillary thyroid cancer, a model was built from CDR3 differences across clinicopathological groups. TCRdb reprocessed the PCR reads using MiXCR. These V and J calls derive from TCRdb rather than the authors' analysis. The sample has roughly 30,000 clones; roughly 25% are singletons.

V usage is TRBV6-1 and J usage is TRBJ1-5, with D possibly matching TRBD1 (5 bases). The TCR comes from a female donor with papillary thyroid cancer or a benign thyroid nodule (not recorded which). Some clones in this sample may be carry-over from other donors' samples. The sequencing input was blood. In DNA form, the CDR3 reads TGTGCCAGCAGCCCCTTCGGGACTAGCAATCAGCCCCAGCATTTT. Amino acid sequence: CASSPFGTSNQPQHF.